These 20 T cell receptor beta chains came from one sample sequenced in a study of T-cell memory formation after mild COVID-19. TCRdb ran MiXCR on the 5' RACE reads and lists one entry per CDR3 protein. The sample lists 550,000 to 600,000 distinct CDR3 sequences; less than 25% were seen once. Material: PBMCs or a T cell subset sorted from them (not recorded which). The source is an adult woman who had mild COVID-19 (a few samples of this study predate the infection). Cell type and time point are not known.

Ten or more counts support this clonotype. The gene calls are TRBV4-1 and TRBJ2-3, with D possibly TRBD1 on 6 matching bases. With 1 base removed from V and 2 bases from J, the gap between germline ends came to 10 bases. The CDR3 length is 15 residues. CDR1 and CDR2 from the germline V gene are MGHRA and YSYEKL. CDR3 in DNA: TGCGCCAGCAGCCAAGGGGACATGGACACAGATACGCAGTATTTT. It yields the protein CASSQGDMDTDTQYF.

This clonotype appeared once. V gene TRBV28 combines with J gene TRBJ1-1, with D unresolved. From germline, CDR1 is MDHEN and CDR2 SYDVKM. The V end was cut by 10 bases, the J end by 8 bases, with 11 bases between. The CDR3 has 10 residues. CDR3 bases: TGTGCCACTCGGTGGACCGAAGCTTTCTTT. Its protein product is CATRWTEAFF.

Here the CDR3 DNA reads TGTGCCAGCAGCTTACCCCAGGGGGTGAACACTGAAGCTTTCTTT. This gives the protein CASSLPQGVNTEAFF. The gene calls are TRBV7-6 and TRBJ1-1, with TRBD1 matching 7 bases. J lost 0 bases, V lost 2 bases, and 3 bases had no gene match. The length of the CDR3 is 15 residues. Germline V gives CDR1 SGHVS, CDR2 FNYEAQ. Combining the CDR3 with reference TRBV7-6 and TRBJ1-1 gives the whole variable domain GAGVSQSPRYKVTKRGQDVALRCDPISGHVSLYWYRQALGQGPEFLTYFNYEAQQDKSGLPNDRFSAERPEGSISTLTIQRTEQRDSAMYRCASSLPQGVNTEAFFGQGTRLTVV.

The J gene is TRBJ2-1, the V gene TRBV6-6; 9 bases are shared with TRBD2. Losses at the gene ends were 8 bases for V and 3 bases for J; bases not matched to a gene: 5. Germline CDR1 reads MNHNY; CDR2 reads SVGAGI (reference sequence). The CDR3 loop spans 14 amino acids. For the CDR3, the DNA is TGTGCCAGCGGTAGCGGGAGCGGCTACAATGAGCAGTTCTTC. It is translated as CASGSGSGYNEQFF.

This clonotype was detected a few times. The chain links TRBV2 to TRBJ1-4, with unresolved D. V lost 8 bases to trimming and J lost 5 bases, with 12 bases between them. CDR1 and CDR2 from the germline V gene are SNHLY and FYNNEI. The CDR3 runs 13 residues. CDR3 region: CASLNGLNEKLFF. The CDR3, as DNA: TGTGCCAGCCTTAATGGCCTCAATGAAAAACTGTTTTTT.

The genes are TRBV7-2 and TRBJ1-5, with 9 bases that match TRBD1. From germline, CDR1 is SGHTA and CDR2 FQGNSA. The CDR3 spans 16 residues. Unmatched junction bases numbered 4, after V lost 4 bases and J lost 0 bases. The CDR3: CASSSGTGISNQPQHF. The CDR3 nucleotides read TGTGCCAGCAGCTCTGGGACAGGGATTAGCAATCAGCCCCAGCATTTT.

The rearrangement links TRBV7-2 to TRBJ1-1; D possibly corresponds to TRBD1 (5 bases). V was shortened by 5 bases and J by 1 base, with 11 bases between the two germline ends. The V gene's germline CDR1 is SGHTA and CDR2 FQGNSA. The CDR3 consists of 14 residues. The CDR3 DNA is TGTGCCAGCAGCAGCTGGACATCGAACACTGAAGCTTTCTTT. Its protein product is CASSSWTSNTEAFF. Full variable domain (missing parts from reference TRBV7-2 and TRBJ1-1): GAGVSQSPSNKVTEKGKDVELRCDPISGHTALYWYRQSLGQGLEFLIYFQGNSAPDKSGLPSDRFSAERTGGSVSTLTIQRTQQEDSAVYLCASSSWTSNTEAFFGQGTRLTVV.

The rearrangement joins TRBV12-3 or TRBV12-4 to TRBJ1-1; TRBD1 is a possible D gene (5 bases). This CDR3 spans 13 amino acids. The V end lost 7 bases, the J end lost 10 bases, and 19 bases lay between the germline ends. CDR3 in amino acids: CASIPGVAGRAFF. The CDR3 nucleotides are TGTGCCAGCATCCCGGGGGTGGCCGGGAGAGCTTTCTTT.

This clonotype was observed a few times. The chain has TRBV5-6 and TRBJ1-1; D is uncertain. CDR1 is SGHDT, CDR2 YYEEEE, per germline. Trimming took off 0 bases at V and 5 bases at J, with 14 bases between the two ends. This CDR3 comprises 15 residues. The CDR3 reads CASSLVAPLSTEAFF. For the CDR3, the DNA is TGTGCCAGCAGCTTGGTGGCCCCCCTGTCGACTGAAGCTTTCTTT.

In its sample, this clonotype was seen a few times. The V and J genes are TRBV12-3 or TRBV12-4 and TRBJ1-1; maybe TRBD1 (6 bases). The CDR3 contains 14 residues. The V end lost 6 bases, the J end lost 1 base, and 12 bases lay between the germline ends. Here the CDR3 DNA reads TGTGCCAGCAGCTCCAGGGGAAAGAACACTGAAGCTTTCTTT. Residues: CASSSRGKNTEAFF.

This clonotype occurred a few times. J is TRBJ1-1 and V is TRBV20-1; 11 bases line up with TRBD1. Germline-derived CDR1 and CDR2 are DFQATT and SNEGSKA (reference sequence). The CDR3 extends over 14 amino acids. The ends lost 1 base at V and 5 bases at J; junction bases unmatched: 3. CDR3 loop: CSARVGTGGTEAFF. The DNA of the CDR3 is TGCAGTGCTAGAGTAGGGACAGGGGGGACTGAAGCTTTCTTT.

This clonotype was seen a handful of times. This rearrangement joins TRBV11-2 to TRBJ1-2; 10 nucleotides line up with TRBD1. V shed 2 bases and J 3 bases; nucleotides not matched to a gene: 3. The germline V gene has CDR1 SGHAT and CDR2 FQNNGV. The CDR3 spans 15 residues. CDR3 nucleotides: TGTGCCAGCAGCTTACTGGGACAGGGGTACTATGGCTACACCTTC. Encoded protein: CASSLLGQGYYGYTF.

This chain connects TRBV15 to TRBJ2-6; TRBD2 matches at 12 bases. This CDR3 has 18 residues. J gave up 0 bases and V 1 base, and 1 base lay outside the gene matches. CDR1 is LNHNV, CDR2 YYDKDF, per germline (reference sequence). The CDR3 sequence is CATSRGLAGASGANVLTF. CDR3 coding DNA: TGTGCCACCAGCAGAGGACTAGCGGGAGCCTCTGGGGCCAACGTCCTGACTTTC.

V is TRBV7-3 and J is TRBJ1-5; tentative D call: TRBD1 (6 bases). Germline CDR1 SGHTA, CDR2 FQGTGA. Trimming removed 1 base at V and 6 bases at J, with 10 bases between. CDR3 length: 14 amino acids. The CDR3 nucleotides are TGTGCCAGCAGCTTAAGGCAGGGGAGTCAGCCCCAGCATTTT. Its translation: CASSLRQGSQPQHF.

This clonotype was found a few times. The chain's CDR3 is CASSQAYDRAYGYTF. The CDR3, as DNA: TGCGCCAGCAGCCAAGCCTACGACAGGGCCTATGGCTACACCTTC. The chain carries TRBV4-1 and TRBJ1-2; 7 bases are shared with TRBD1. The ends lost 1 base at V and 4 bases at J; junction bases unmatched: 6. Germline V gene lookup returns CDR1 MGHRA and CDR2 YSYEKL. The CDR3 is made up of 15 amino acids.

This clonotype appeared many times. This sequence joins TRBV5-6 and TRBJ2-2; no clear D. Germline V gives CDR1 SGHDT, CDR2 YYEEEE. Trimming cost V 1 base and J 4 bases, with 5 bases left between them. The CDR3 has 13 residues. The CDR3 is CASSLSSTGELFF. As DNA, the CDR3 is TGTGCCAGCAGCTTGTCCTCCACCGGGGAGCTGTTTTTT.

The rearrangement links TRBV9 to TRBJ2-7, with 9 bases aligning to TRBD2. With V trimmed by 0 bases and J by 6 bases, 10 bases remained unmatched. This CDR3 spans 16 amino acids. Germline CDR1 reads SGDLS; CDR2 reads YYNGEE. Here the CDR3 reads CASSVGLAGVGREQYF. CDR3 nucleotide sequence: TGTGCCAGCAGCGTAGGATTAGCGGGAGTGGGCCGCGAGCAGTACTTC. The full variable domain, its missing parts supplied by reference TRBV9 and TRBJ2-7, is DSGVTQTPKHLITATGQRVTLRCSPRSGDLSVYWYQQSLDQGLQFLIQYYNGEERAKGNILERFSAQQFPDLHSELNLSSLELGDSALYFCASSVGLAGVGREQYFGPGTRLTVT.

This clonotype has just a few counts. The gene calls are TRBV19 and TRBJ2-5, with 14 bases that match TRBD2. The CDR3 spans 16 residues. Germline-derived CDR1 and CDR2 are LNHDA and SQIVND (reference sequence). Trimming took 4 bases from V and 4 from J; bases not matched to a gene: 5. The CDR3 loop is CASSTTGTSGRETQYF. Here the CDR3 DNA reads TGTGCCAGTAGTACGACTGGGACTAGCGGGAGAGAGACCCAGTACTTC.

The rearrangement joins TRBV5-1 to TRBJ2-1; 8 bases agree with TRBD2. This CDR3 has 16 amino acids. Trimming removed 5 bases from V and 1 base from J; junction bases left unmatched: 8. The germline V gene encodes CDR1 SGHRS and CDR2 YFSETQ. The CDR3 is CASSPHAGGSYNEQFF. CDR3 nucleotide sequence: TGCGCCAGCAGTCCTCACGCGGGAGGATCCTACAATGAGCAGTTCTTC.

This clonotype was recorded at least ten times. The chain employs TRBV4-1 and TRBJ1-3; maybe TRBD1 (6 bases). V was clipped by 4 bases and J by 0 bases, with 10 bases between them. This CDR3 is built from 15 residues. CDR1 is MGHRA, CDR2 YSYEKL, per germline. CDR3 in DNA: TGCGCCAGCAGCCCCACAGGGCCCTCTGGAAACACCATATATTTT. Translation: CASSPTGPSGNTIYF.